This T cell receptor beta chain was identified during a study of blood T cell repertoires in COVID-19. Overall study: From the United States, Italy and Spain came samples of acute and convalescent COVID-19. T cells, B-cell-depleted T cells, or PBMCs provided the cDNA or gDNA that served as material.

This CDR3 region has 15 residues. The germline V gene has CDR1 SGDLS and CDR2 YYNGEE. V shed 0 bases and J 5 bases; nucleotides not matched to a gene: 5. Original processing notes: It was from reference gene primer amplification that nucleated cell counts were estimated. Method: immunoSEQ multiplex PCR; TCRdb's copy keeps in-frame clones and lacks some. V, J and clone size reflect that table, while D and trimming were determined from the DNA. The sample yields 150,000 to 200,000 clones, around nine tenths seen once. The sequencing sample was made of peripheral blood. V and J are TRBV9 and TRBJ2-3; the match to TRBD2 covers 8 bases. This clonotype was sampled from a woman aged 18-29 years who had recovered from COVID-19. The CDR3 nucleotides are TGTGCCAGCAGCGTAGTGGCGGGAGGCAAAGATACGCAGTATTTT. Its protein product is CASSVVAGGKDTQYF.